This T cell receptor beta chain was identified during a study of blood T cell repertoires in COVID-19. On the study more broadly: Sites in the United States, Italy and Spain provided acute and convalescent COVID-19 samples.

Sequenced by immunoSEQ multiplex PCR; TCRdb stores in-frame clones only, minus some. This sample yields fewer than 200,000 clones, of which around nine tenths are seen a single time; under 15% belongs to the top ten. There are 14 residues in the CDR3. V shed 3 bases and J shed 2 bases, with 11 bases lying between them. Germline loops: CDR1 DFQATT, CDR2 SNEGSKA (reference sequence). There are a few counts of this clone. J is TRBJ1-3 and V is TRBV20-1; tentatively, D is TRBD1 (6 bases). The clonotype comes from a woman between 70 and 85 years old with COVID-19, enrolled during active disease. Sequencing input: peripheral blood. The CDR3, as DNA: TGCAGTGCTAGTAGGGCAGGGGCTGGAAACACCATATATTTT. Its translation: CSASRAGAGNTIYF.